This TCR beta chain originates from a study of shared clonotypes between healthy human individuals. Overall study context: Three plates each covered CD4 naive and memory; CD8 naive two, CD8 memory one.

This clone appeared a single time. The same CDR3 can be traced to other DNA sequences in this sample. From CD4+ cells came CD45RA+ naive and CD45RA-negative memory subsets. Data came from immunoSEQ multiplex PCR; TCRdb stores just in-frame clones and leaves some out. The sample consists of 900,000 to 1,200,000 clones, 70% to 80% of them appearing once. Germline CDR1 reads LNHNV; CDR2 reads YYDKDF (reference sequence). V lost 0 bases to trimming and J lost 4 bases; unmatched junction nucleotides: 1. This CDR3 contains 15 residues. The sample consisted of memory CD4+ T cells from PBMCs. Subset reported: CD45RA-negative fraction. The TCR was taken from a man aged 18-30 years in good health. Some clones in this sample may be carry-over from other donors' samples. The chain is built from TRBV15 and TRBJ2-1, with 9 bases aligning to TRBD1. The CDR3 DNA is TGTGCCACCAGCAGAGATGGGACAGGGTACAATGAGCAGTTCTTC. Amino acids: CATSRDGTGYNEQFF.